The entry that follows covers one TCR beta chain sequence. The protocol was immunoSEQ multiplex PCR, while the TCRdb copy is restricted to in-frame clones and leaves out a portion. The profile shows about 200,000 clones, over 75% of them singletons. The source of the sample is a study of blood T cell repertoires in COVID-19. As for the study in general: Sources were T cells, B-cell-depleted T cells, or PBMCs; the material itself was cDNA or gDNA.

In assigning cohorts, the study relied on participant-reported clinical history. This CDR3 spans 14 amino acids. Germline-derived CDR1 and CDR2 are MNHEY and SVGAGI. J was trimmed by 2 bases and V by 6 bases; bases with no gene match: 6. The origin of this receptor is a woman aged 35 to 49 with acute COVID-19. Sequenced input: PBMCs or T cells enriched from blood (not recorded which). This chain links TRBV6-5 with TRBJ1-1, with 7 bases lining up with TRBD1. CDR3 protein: CASRIGTANTEAFF. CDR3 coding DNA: TGTGCCAGCAGAATCGGGACAGCCAACACTGAAGCTTTCTTT.